Shown below are 18 T cell receptor beta chains from a single sample sequenced in a study of shared clonotypes between healthy human individuals. Generated by immunoSEQ multiplex PCR, the TCRdb table keeps only in-frame clones and is missing some. The sample consists of fewer than 150,000 clones, about 62% of them appearing once. Specimen: memory CD8+ T cells sorted from blood. This sample's subset: CD45RO+ cells pooled with CCR7-negative TemRA cells. The source of these receptors is a woman aged 25 to 45 in good health.

J is TRBJ1-1 and V is TRBV27, with D unclear. Germline CDR1 MNHEY, CDR2 SMNVEV (reference sequence). This CDR3 region has 13 residues. Trimming removed 6 bases at V and 5 bases at J, with 13 bases between. CDR3: CASRVTRRTEAFF. The CDR3 nucleotides are TGTGCCAGCAGGGTGACTCGGCGTACTGAAGCTTTCTTT.

A single count supports this clone. The CDR3 here is CASSQGSLATDTQYF. The CDR3 nucleotides are TGCGCCAGCAGCCAAGGTAGCCTAGCGACAGATACGCAGTATTTT. The chain has TRBV4-1 and TRBJ2-3; possible D gene TRBD2, 6 bases. Germline values: CDR1 MGHRA, CDR2 YSYEKL. The CDR3 is 15 amino acids. The V end was cut by 1 base, the J end by 3 bases, with 11 bases between.

The CDR3 spells CASSVGAVPGNTIYF. The CDR3 nucleotides read TGTGCCAGCAGCGTAGGGGCAGTCCCTGGAAACACCATATATTTT. V is TRBV9 and J is TRBJ1-3; no definite D call. CDR3 length equals 15 residues. Trimming cost V 0 bases and J 2 bases, with 9 bases left between them. CDR1 and CDR2 (germline): SGDLS, YYNGEE.

The CDR3 spells CASSEGEKDEQYF. The CDR3 DNA sequence: TGTGCCAGCAGTGAAGGGGAAAAGGACGAGCAGTACTTC. V gene TRBV6-5 combines with J gene TRBJ2-7, with a tentative D call TRBD1 (5 bases). The length of the CDR3 is 13 residues. V was shortened by 5 bases and J by 5 bases, with 13 bases between the two germline ends. Germline V gene lookup returns CDR1 MNHEY and CDR2 SVGAGI.

The rearrangement joins TRBV12-5 to TRBJ1-2; D gene ambiguous. The germline V gene has CDR1 LGHNT and CDR2 FRNRAP. Trimming cost V 1 base and J 5 bases, with 11 bases left between them. The CDR3 has 14 amino acids. CDR3 coding DNA: TGTGCTAGTGGTTTGGACACCATACCTTATGGCTACACCTTC. Amino acids: CASGLDTIPYGYTF.

The rearrangement joins TRBV2 to TRBJ2-2; D is undetermined. The ends were cut back, 8 bases at V and 0 bases at J, with 13 bases in the middle. CDR3 length: 15 residues. Germline-derived CDR1 and CDR2 are SNHLY and FYNNEI. The CDR3 is CASEGGRPNTGELFF. CDR3 coding DNA: TGTGCCAGCGAAGGCGGCAGACCGAACACCGGGGAGCTGTTTTTT.

The chain joins TRBV28 to TRBJ2-7; 8 nucleotides align to TRBD2. The germline V gene encodes CDR1 MDHEN and CDR2 SYDVKM. This CDR3 comprises 13 residues. V trimming: 8 bases; J trimming: 0 bases; junction bases outside the gene matches: 3. The CDR3 DNA is TGTGCCAGCGTAAGCGGGAGCTCCTACGAGCAGTACTTC. Its protein is CASVSGSSYEQYF.

The J gene is TRBJ2-7, the V gene TRBV28, with 8 bases that match TRBD1. The CDR3 covers 14 residues. The ends lost 5 bases at V and 7 bases at J; junction bases unmatched: 10. From germline, CDR1 is MDHEN and CDR2 SYDVKM. CDR3 bases: TGTGCCAGCAGTCCATGGACAGGGATATATGAGCAGTACTTC. Amino acids: CASSPWTGIYEQYF.

The chain combines TRBV27 with TRBJ2-7; D gene unclear. Per germline, CDR1 MNHEY and CDR2 SMNVEV (reference sequence). The CDR3 extends over 15 amino acids. V was pared by 3 bases and J by 0 bases, with 12 bases between. CDR3 DNA sequence: TGTGCCAGCAGTTTCCGACTTTTAAGCTCCTACGAGCAGTACTTC. It translates to CASSFRLLSSYEQYF.

This clone was seen many times. The chain couples TRBV12-2 to TRBJ1-1; the table's D call, TRBD1, was not checked against the DNA. TRBV12-2 is a recognized pseudogene. The CDR3 is 17 residues long. The CDR3 loop is CASRIIGTGGWHTEAFF. The CDR3, as DNA: TGTGCAAGTCGCATAATCGGGACAGGGGGCTGGCACACTGAAGCTTTCTTT.

The rearrangement links TRBV23-1 to TRBJ1-4; the D is unclear. TRBV23-1 is recorded as an ORF, its role being uncertain. Trimming took off 7 bases at V and 6 bases at J, with 18 bases between the two ends. The CDR3 length is 15 residues. Here the CDR3 DNA reads TGCGCCAGCACCCCAAGATCGGGAATCCATGAAAAACTGTTTTTT. It codes for CASTPRSGIHEKLFF.

The chain is built from TRBV6-6 and TRBJ1-3; 11 bases align to TRBD1. V lost 5 bases and J lost 2; bases outside the gene matches: 5. CDR1 and CDR2 from the germline V gene are MNHNY and SVGAGI (reference sequence). CDR3 length: 16 amino acids. The CDR3 protein is CASSTGQGATGNTIYF. CDR3 DNA: TGTGCCAGCAGTACCGGACAGGGGGCCACTGGAAACACCATATATTTT.

Only a few counts were recorded for this clone. The chain joins TRBV15 to TRBJ1-5; no reliable D call. Germline V gene lookup returns CDR1 LNHNV and CDR2 YYDKDF (reference sequence). V gave up 6 bases and J gave up 1 base, with 13 bases separating them. The CDR3 is 15 amino acids. CDR3 sequence reads: CATSWRAQSNQPQHF. CDR3 sequence (DNA): TGTGCCACCAGTTGGAGGGCGCAGAGCAATCAGCCCCAGCATTTT.

This clone was picked up a small number of times. This chain joins TRBV25-1 and TRBJ2-2; the D gene is possibly TRBD1 (5 bases). The CDR3 has 14 amino acids. V was shortened by 2 bases and J by 7 bases, with 11 bases between the two germline ends. Looked up from germline, CDR1 is MGHDK and CDR2 is SYGVNS. The CDR3 reads CASSERVGVGELFF. Here the CDR3 DNA reads TGTGCCAGCAGTGAAAGGGTAGGGGTCGGGGAGCTGTTTTTT.

This clone showed up many times. This sample also contains other DNA sequences that code for the same CDR3. The chain employs TRBV19 and TRBJ1-5; possible D gene TRBD1, 5 bases. The CDR3 is 15 residues long. The germline V and J ends were trimmed by 3 bases and 2 bases, with 11 bases remaining between them. The germline gives CDR1 LNHDA, CDR2 SQIVND (reference sequence). In DNA form, the CDR3 reads TGTGCCAGTAGTATTTGGCAGGGCGGCAATCAGCCCCAGCATTTT. Its translation: CASSIWQGGNQPQHF. The entire variable domain, with the rest obtained from reference TRBV19 and TRBJ1-5, is as follows: DGGITQSPKYLFRKEGQNVTLSCEQNLNHDAMYWYRQDPGQGLRLIYYSQIVNDFQKGDIAEGYSVSREKKESFPLTVTSAQKNPTAFYLCASSIWQGGNQPQHFGDGTRLSIL.

V and J are TRBV9 and TRBJ2-4; TRBD2 matches at 7 bases. This CDR3 is 14 amino acids long. Germline values: CDR1 SGDLS, CDR2 YYNGEE. The J segment lost 8 bases and the V segment lost 0 bases, leaving 5 bases of the junction unmatched. The CDR3 bases are TGTGCCAGCAGCGTAGCGGGCGGGAGTGACATTCAGTACTTC. It specifies CASSVAGGSDIQYF.

The chain employs TRBV21-1 and TRBJ2-1; the D call of TRBD2 is as the table states it, not checked on the DNA. TRBV21-1 is a pseudogene. There are 19 residues in the CDR3. The CDR3 DNA sequence: TGTGCCAGCAGCAAAATGGCTAGCGGGTGCCCGGGGAGGGACAATGAGCAGTTCTTC. Translation: CASSKMASGCPGRDNEQFF.

This clone showed up just a few times. The V call is TRBV19, the J call TRBJ1-4, with D uncertain. The CDR3 contains 17 residues. Germline values: CDR1 LNHDA, CDR2 SQIVND (reference sequence). The ends were cut back, 1 base at V and 0 bases at J, with 12 bases in the middle. The CDR3 sequence is CASSIAAEAPTNEKLFF. The CDR3 region has the DNA TGTGCCAGTAGTATAGCGGCCGAGGCACCAACTAATGAAAAACTGTTTTTT.